This entry describes one T cell receptor (beta chain). This entry comes from a study of T cell responses to AZD1222 COVID-19 vaccine. Profiling relied on immunoSEQ multiplex PCR, and the TCRdb table lists in-frame clones only, not all of them. The top ten clones hold roughly 9.9% of a sample with over 110,000 clones, approximately 90% of them seen once. The input for sequencing was peripheral blood, taken 28 days after the second AZD1222 dose. The TCR sequence derives from an adult who received the AZD1222 COVID-19 vaccine.

CDR3 coding DNA: TGTGCCAGTAGTATACCCACCTCGAGGTTCTACAATGAGCAGTTCTTC. The encoded protein is CASSIPTSRFYNEQFF. V gene TRBV19 combines with J gene TRBJ2-1; D is unclear. The CDR3 is 16 amino acids. V lost 2 bases to trimming and J lost 3 bases, with 14 bases between them. Per germline, CDR1 LNHDA and CDR2 SQIVND (reference sequence).